This T cell receptor beta chain originates from a study of blood T cell repertoires in COVID-19. Study information: T cells, B-cell-depleted T cells, or PBMCs supplied cDNA or gDNA.

It was during active infection that Seattle patients were enrolled and then longitudinally followed. Trimming stripped 3 bases from V and 6 bases from J, with 14 bases between. In germline, CDR1 is SEHNR, CDR2 FQNEAQ (reference sequence). This CDR3 is 14 amino acids long. Assay used: immunoSEQ multiplex PCR; TCRdb lists only in-frame clones, some missing. The sample lists fewer than 200,000 clones; more than 80% were seen once. Input material: peripheral blood. The chain has TRBV7-9 and TRBJ1-2; a weak D match, TRBD1 (6 bases). The source of this sequence is a woman between 35 and 50 years old with COVID-19, enrolled during active disease. The CDR3 spells CASSLVTSGDGYTF. Here the CDR3 DNA reads TGTGCCAGCAGCTTGGTGACCTCAGGGGATGGCTACACCTTC.